These 19 T cell receptor beta chains were sequenced from one sample in a study of OX40 agonist ivuxolimab in advanced cancers. Here immunoSEQ multiplex PCR was the method, and the copy in TCRdb shows in-frame clones only, minus some. The repertoire has about 78,000 clones, 85% to 95% of them found once; the top ten carry 2.5% to 3%. This specimen was CD4+ or CD8+ T cells sorted from blood, taken in a trial of the OX40 agonist ivuxolimab. The origin of the receptors is an adult with an advanced solid tumor such as melanoma, head and neck, liver or kidney cancer.

This clone was detected a few times. V gene TRBV7-8 combines with J gene TRBJ2-1, with D possibly being TRBD1 (7 bases). Trimming stripped 5 bases from V and 4 bases from J, with 24 bases between. The CDR3 extends over 18 amino acids. In germline, CDR1 is SGHVS, CDR2 FQNEAQ. In DNA form, the CDR3 reads TGTGCCAGCAGCCTCATCGGGGGACAGTCTCTTTTGTACAATGAGCAGTTCTTC. Amino acids: CASSLIGGQSLLYNEQFF.

V usage is TRBV5-1 and J usage is TRBJ2-1; 7 bases are a match to TRBD2. The CDR3 sequence is 16 residues long. Germline V gene data show CDR1 as SGHRS and CDR2 as YFSETQ. J lost 7 bases, V lost 4 bases, and 14 bases had no gene match. The CDR3 region is CASSALRAGVLNEQFF. The CDR3 nucleotides are TGCGCCAGCAGCGCCCTTCGGGCGGGAGTGTTAAATGAGCAGTTCTTC. Variable domain in full (rest from reference TRBV5-1 and TRBJ2-1): KAGVTQTPRYLIKTRGQQVTLSCSPISGHRSVSWYQQTPGQGLQFLFEYFSETQRNKGNFPGRFSGRQFSNSRSEMNVSTLELGDSALYLCASSALRAGVLNEQFFGPGTRLTVL.

This clone is a singleton in its sample. The V and J genes are TRBV7-2 and TRBJ2-5, with 15 bases identical to TRBD2. Germline lookup yields CDR1 SGHTA and CDR2 FQGNSA. Trimming cost V 4 bases and J 5 bases; bases outside gene matches: 5. This CDR3 comprises 16 residues. The CDR3 is CASSYNGLAGGETQYF. The CDR3 region has the DNA TGTGCCAGCAGCTACAACGGACTAGCGGGAGGGGAGACCCAGTACTTC.

In this sample, this clone turned up once. The chain links TRBV2 to TRBJ1-3; weak D call: TRBD1 (5 bases). Trimming removed 3 bases at V and 1 base at J, with 19 bases between. The CDR3 contains 18 residues. The germline V gene encodes CDR1 SNHLY and CDR2 FYNNEI. CDR3 in amino acids: CASSDASRGRNSGNTIYF. CDR3 sequence (DNA): TGTGCCAGCAGTGACGCGAGCCGGGGACGCAATTCTGGAAACACCATATATTTT.

J is TRBJ1-1 and V is TRBV7-6; possibly TRBD1 for D (5 bases). This CDR3 comprises 14 residues. The ends were cut back, 3 bases at V and 4 bases at J, with 12 bases in the middle. CDR1 and CDR2 from the germline V gene are SGHVS and FNYEAQ. CDR3 region: CASSLGQGATEAFF. The CDR3 DNA reads TGTGCCAGCAGCTTGGGGCAGGGAGCCACTGAAGCTTTCTTT.

The V gene is TRBV29-1, the J gene TRBJ2-7; 7 bases are a match to TRBD2. With V trimmed by 4 bases and J by 9 bases, 15 bases remained unmatched. CDR3 length: 14 amino acids. Germline loops: CDR1 SQVTM, CDR2 ANQGSEA. The CDR3: CSVGGGGGQNAQYF. In DNA, the CDR3 is TGCAGCGTTGGGGGGGGAGGCGGTCAAAACGCGCAGTACTTC.

CDR3 DNA sequence: TGTGCCAGCAGTTACGGTCTTACCCCCTCCTACGAGCAGTACTTC. This encodes CASSYGLTPSYEQYF. The chain carries TRBV6-6 and TRBJ2-7; D is unclear. Trimming cost V 2 bases and J 0 bases, with 11 bases left between them. From germline, CDR1 is MNHNY and CDR2 SVGAGI (reference sequence). The CDR3 totals 15 residues.

The chain carries TRBV2 and TRBJ1-2; D might be TRBD1 (5 bases). This CDR3 is 12 amino acids long. Germline V gene data show CDR1 as SNHLY and CDR2 as FYNNEI. V dropped 7 bases and J dropped 4 bases, with 10 bases sitting between them. The CDR3 loop is CASKRGTYGYTF. The CDR3 DNA is TGTGCCAGCAAGAGGGGCACCTATGGCTACACCTTC.

The V gene is TRBV28, the J gene TRBJ2-4; no clear D gene. Per germline, CDR1 MDHEN and CDR2 SYDVKM. This CDR3 spans 15 amino acids. V was pared by 8 bases and J by 0 bases, with 14 bases between. The CDR3, as DNA: TGTGCCAGCGGAACCTTGGAAGTAGCCAAAAACATTCAGTACTTC. Encoded protein: CASGTLEVAKNIQYF.

The chain has TRBV4-1 and TRBJ2-5; D remains ambiguous. V lost 2 bases and J lost 4, with 8 bases in between. This CDR3 contains 13 residues. Germline V gives CDR1 MGHRA, CDR2 YSYEKL. In DNA form, the CDR3 reads TGCGCCAGCAGCCAAATCGATGGAGAGACCCAGTACTTC. Residues: CASSQIDGETQYF.

The chain is built from TRBV5-4 and TRBJ2-5; 8 bases line up with TRBD2. The trim removed 0 bases at V and 6 bases at J, leaving 4 bases unmatched. Germline V lookup: CDR1 SGHNT, CDR2 YYREEE (reference sequence). CDR3 length equals 14 residues. CDR3 sequence: CASSLEGLGKTQYF. The CDR3 DNA reads TGTGCCAGCAGCTTGGAGGGACTAGGGAAGACCCAGTACTTC.

The chain employs TRBV6-5 and TRBJ1-1; no clear D. Trimming stripped 2 bases from V and 7 bases from J, with 5 bases between. Germline V gene sequence: CDR1 MNHEY, CDR2 SVGAGI. This CDR3 region has 11 residues. CDR3 nucleotide sequence: TGTGCCAGCAGTTACACGGGTGAAGCTTTCTTT. Residues: CASSYTGEAFF.

This chain uses TRBV5-6 with TRBJ2-7, with D tentatively TRBD2 (5 bases). The CDR3 has 15 amino acids. Germline-derived CDR1 and CDR2 are SGHDT and YYEEEE. With 6 bases removed from V and 0 bases from J, the gap between germline ends came to 16 bases. The CDR3 protein is CASNVRLASSYEQYF. DNA of the CDR3: TGTGCCAGCAACGTCCGGCTAGCTAGCTCCTACGAGCAGTACTTC. Based on the CDR3 plus reference TRBV5-6 and TRBJ2-7, the full variable domain is DAGVTQSPTHLIKTRGQQVTLRCSPKSGHDTVSWYQQALGQGPQFIFQYYEEEERQRGNFPDRFSGHQFPNYSSELNVNALLLGDSALYLCASNVRLASSYEQYFGPGTRLTVT.

This clone showed up just once. The chain recombines TRBV6-5 with TRBJ1-1; no definite D call. V lost 2 bases, J lost 7 bases, and 11 bases lay in between. CDR3 size: 13 residues. Looked up from germline, CDR1 is MNHEY and CDR2 is SVGAGI. CDR3 DNA sequence: TGTGCCAGCAGTTACCGAGGAGGGTTTGAAGCTTTCTTT. This gives the protein CASSYRGGFEAFF.

The V call is TRBV5-5, the J call TRBJ1-2; 7 bases are shared with TRBD1. V shed 3 bases and J 7 bases; nucleotides not matched to a gene: 6. The CDR3 is 13 residues long. The V gene's germline CDR1 is SGHKS and CDR2 YYEKEE (reference sequence). The CDR3 loop is CASSYRGESGYTF. In DNA, the CDR3 is TGTGCCAGCAGCTACAGGGGAGAGTCTGGCTACACCTTC.

The chain employs TRBV6-5 and TRBJ1-3, with TRBD1 matching over 7 bases. V trimming: 7 bases; J trimming: 4 bases; junction bases outside the gene matches: 7. The CDR3 is 14 amino acids. The V gene's germline CDR1 is MNHEY and CDR2 SVGAGI. CDR3 in amino acids: CASTSGQEGNTIYF. The DNA of the CDR3 is TGTGCCAGCACCTCCGGACAGGAAGGAAACACCATATATTTT.

The chain couples TRBV6-5 to TRBJ1-1; D is ambiguous. The V and J ends lost 5 bases and 5 bases respectively, with 15 bases between them. CDR1 is MNHEY and CDR2 is SVGAGI in the germline V gene. The length of the CDR3 is 14 residues. CDR3 loop: CASSKAGSSTEAFF. DNA of the CDR3: TGTGCCAGCAGTAAGGCAGGTTCATCGACTGAAGCTTTCTTT.

V usage is TRBV27 and J usage is TRBJ1-6, with unresolved D. The CDR3 has 13 amino acids. CDR1 and CDR2 from the germline V gene are MNHEY and SMNVEV (reference sequence). Trimming shortened V by 11 bases and J by 9 bases, and 17 bases separated the two germline ends. The CDR3 reads CACGWVVGSPLHF. Here the CDR3 DNA reads TGTGCCTGTGGATGGGTCGTTGGTTCACCCCTCCACTTT.

The rearrangement links TRBV29-1 to TRBJ1-2, with 9 bases aligning to TRBD1. J was trimmed by 4 bases and V by 4 bases; bases with no gene match: 10. This CDR3 comprises 15 residues. CDR1 is SQVTM, CDR2 ANQGSEA, per germline. The CDR3 bases are TGCAGCGTTGGGGCAAGGGGACAGGGTACCTATGGCTACACCTTC. This encodes CSVGARGQGTYGYTF.